This T cell receptor beta chain was identified during a study of T cells in localized non-small cell lung cancer. The CDR3 is 16 residues long. With 6 bases clipped from V and 0 bases from J, the junction kept 3 bases outside the gene matches. Germline CDR1 LNHDA, CDR2 SQIVND (reference sequence). Of note for this clone: Antigen: not known.

Using immunoSEQ multiplex PCR, the repertoire was profiled, and TCRdb retains in-frame clones only, with some absent. The sample has 25,000 to 35,000 clones; around 91% are singletons. Broader study findings: In adjacent lung appeared a median around 56 of the top 100 tumor clones. Among blood samples, higher T cell density accompanied longer overall survival. Only one tumor region was sequenced, so heterogeneity remains possible. Of the tissues analyzed, uninvolved adjacent lung showed maximal T cell clonality, greater than tumor.

J is TRBJ2-2 and V is TRBV19; 11 bases fit TRBD1. The sequence was collected from a woman aged 40-75 years with stage I lung adenocarcinoma. The starting material was peripheral blood, obtained before any cancer treatment. The DNA for the CDR3 is TGTGCCAGTAGAGCGGGACAGGGGGCGAACACCGGGGAGCTGTTTTTT. The encoded protein is CASRAGQGANTGELFF.